These 30 T cell receptor beta chains were all obtained from the same sample, sequenced in a study of Ad26.COV2.S vaccination and SARS-CoV-2 variants. Profiled with immunoSEQ multiplex PCR; TCRdb holds only in-frame clones, not every one. Among about 400,000 clones listed, about 85% were seen once. Treatment specified: roughly 19 received Ad26.COV2.S at low or high dose, single or two shots; several received placebo; per-sample allocation not given. After the first vaccine or placebo injection, samples were drawn on day 63. Specimen: peripheral blood, collected in a trial of Ad26.COV2.S vaccine versus placebo. These receptor sequences come from a person between 18 and 65 years old who received the Ad26.COV2.S COVID-19 vaccine or a placebo.

This rearrangement joins TRBV2 to TRBJ2-3, with D unresolved. The V and J ends lost 6 bases and 6 bases respectively, with 10 bases between them. The CDR3 is made up of 12 amino acids. The germline V gene has CDR1 SNHLY and CDR2 FYNNEI. The CDR3, as DNA: TGTGCCAGCAGCCCCTGGGCGGATACGCAGTATTTT. Its protein is CASSPWADTQYF.

The chain joins TRBV2 to TRBJ2-1; D is perhaps TRBD2 (6 bases). Germline CDR1 SNHLY, CDR2 FYNNEI. The CDR3 length is 16 residues. V shed 0 bases and J shed 9 bases, with 18 bases lying between them. The CDR3 DNA reads TGTGCCAGCAGTGAAGCGGCCGCGGGATCGCTCTTTGAGCAGTTCTTC. This sequence encodes CASSEAAAGSLFEQFF.

This chain joins TRBV19 and TRBJ2-1; 8 nucleotides agree with TRBD1. Germline CDR1 is LNHDA and CDR2 is SQIVND (reference sequence). The CDR3 totals 14 residues. The junction had 5 bases not matched to a gene; V was cut back by 4 bases and J by 6 bases. The CDR3 nucleotides read TGTGCCAGTAGTAAGCGGACAGGGAGCAATGAGCAGTTCTTC. It codes for CASSKRTGSNEQFF.

The J gene is TRBJ2-3, the V gene TRBV6-5; 9 positions match TRBD1. The ends lost 6 bases at V and 3 bases at J; junction bases unmatched: 7. Germline lookup yields CDR1 MNHEY and CDR2 SVGAGI. The CDR3 spans 15 residues. In DNA, the CDR3 is TGTGCCAGCAGCCAAACAGGGGGCCGGACAGATACGCAGTATTTT. Encoded protein: CASSQTGGRTDTQYF.

This clone occurred a few times. The CDR3 nucleotides read TGTGCCAGCAGCGTACAGTCTGGAGGCAATCAGCCCCAGCATTTT. It translates to CASSVQSGGNQPQHF. The V and J genes are TRBV7-8 and TRBJ1-5, with D uncertain. The V end was cut by 5 bases, the J end by 2 bases, with 13 bases between. CDR3 length: 15 amino acids. CDR1 SGHVS and CDR2 FQNEAQ come from the germline V gene. The entire variable domain, with the rest obtained from reference TRBV7-8 and TRBJ1-5, is as follows: GAGVSQSPRYKVAKRGQDVALRCDPISGHVSLFWYQQALGQGPEFLTYFQNEAQLDKSGLPSDRFFAERPEGSVSTLKIQRTQQEDSAVYLCASSVQSGGNQPQHFGDGTRLSIL.

A single count supports this clone. The V gene is TRBV5-1, the J gene TRBJ1-2; maybe TRBD1 (5 bases). Trimming removed 4 bases at V and 0 bases at J, with 13 bases between. CDR3 length equals 15 residues. The germline CDR1 and CDR2 sequences are SGHRS and YFSETQ. Here the CDR3 reads CASSPSGGSNYGYTF. The CDR3 bases are TGCGCCAGCAGCCCGTCGGGGGGGTCTAACTATGGCTACACCTTC. Using reference TRBV5-1 and TRBJ1-2 for the parts outside the CDR3, the full variable domain is KAGVTQTPRYLIKTRGQQVTLSCSPISGHRSVSWYQQTPGQGLQFLFEYFSETQRNKGNFPGRFSGRQFSNSRSEMNVSTLELGDSALYLCASSPSGGSNYGYTFGSGTRLTVV.

J is TRBJ2-3 and V is TRBV7-8; 12 nucleotides line up with TRBD2. Germline V gene data show CDR1 as SGHVS and CDR2 as FQNEAQ. V lost 5 bases and J lost 2; bases outside the gene matches: 5. This CDR3 contains 16 residues. The CDR3 region is CASSQTSGGNTDTQYF. The CDR3 DNA sequence: TGTGCCAGCAGCCAGACTAGCGGGGGAAACACAGATACGCAGTATTTT.

The CDR3 bases are TGTGCCAGCTCGACCACGGGAGGGCTAGCGGGGCTCCACGAGCAGTACTTC. Its protein product is CASSTTGGLAGLHEQYF. The V call is TRBV18, the J call TRBJ2-7, with TRBD2 matching 9 bases. CDR3 length equals 17 residues. Germline V gives CDR1 KGHSH, CDR2 LQKENI. V gave up 6 bases and J gave up 5 bases; unmatched junction bases: 17.

The gene calls are TRBV30 and TRBJ1-4, with TRBD1 identical over 8 bases. The trim removed 3 bases at V and 8 bases at J, leaving 8 bases unmatched. This CDR3 spans 14 amino acids. The germline gives CDR1 GTSNPN, CDR2 SVGIG (reference sequence). Here the CDR3 reads CAWRITGGVEKLFF. DNA for the CDR3: TGTGCCTGGAGGATTACAGGGGGAGTAGAAAAACTGTTTTTT.

The chain has TRBV7-2 and TRBJ2-6; unclear D gene. The germline V gene encodes CDR1 SGHTA and CDR2 FQGNSA. This CDR3 spans 16 amino acids. The germline V and J ends were trimmed by 1 base and 0 bases, with 7 bases remaining between them. The DNA of the CDR3 is TGTGCCAGCAGCTTAGTTGGGCGCTCTGGGGCCAACGTCCTGACTTTC. Residues: CASSLVGRSGANVLTF.

The chain joins TRBV11-2 to TRBJ2-3; D is ambiguous. The CDR3 is 13 residues long. The V end was cut by 4 bases, the J end by 4 bases, with 9 bases between. Germline CDR1 and CDR2: SGHAT and FQNNGV. This CDR3 is CASSSSNPDTQYF. DNA of the CDR3: TGTGCCAGCAGCTCATCTAACCCAGATACGCAGTATTTT.

The chain combines TRBV6-5 with TRBJ1-1; TRBD1 matches at 7 bases. Germline V gene data show CDR1 as MNHEY and CDR2 as SVGAGI. CDR3 size: 14 residues. V shed 5 bases, J shed 3 bases, and the junction held 6 bases outside the gene matches. This CDR3 reads CASSPMTGYTEAFF. The CDR3 nucleotides are TGTGCCAGCAGTCCGATGACAGGGTACACTGAAGCTTTCTTT.

The chain couples TRBV5-1 to TRBJ2-7, with D unresolved. Germline CDR1 is SGHRS and CDR2 is YFSETQ. Trimming took off 1 base at V and 0 bases at J, with 8 bases between the two ends. The length of the CDR3 is 14 residues. CDR3 residues: CASSLQTSSYEQYF. CDR3 DNA: TGCGCCAGCAGCTTGCAGACGAGCTCCTACGAGCAGTACTTC.

The chain is built from TRBV4-1 and TRBJ2-5; 7 bases are a match to TRBD1. Germline CDR1 reads MGHRA; CDR2 reads YSYEKL. The CDR3 is 15 residues long. J was trimmed by 10 bases and V by 0 bases; bases with no gene match: 11. The DNA for the CDR3 is TGCGCCAGCAGCCAAGAAGAGACCTGGGCAGGGGGCCAGTACTTC. Amino acids: CASSQEETWAGGQYF.

The chain recombines TRBV5-4 with TRBJ2-3; maybe TRBD2 (5 bases). CDR3 length: 14 residues. Trimming took 3 bases from V and 2 from J, leaving 10 bases between them. Per germline, CDR1 SGHNT and CDR2 YYREEE (reference sequence). CDR3 in amino acids: CASSSGSATDTQYF. CDR3 bases: TGTGCCAGCAGCTCGGGATCTGCCACAGATACGCAGTATTTT.

The V and J genes are TRBV21-1 and TRBJ2-1; no DNA check was done on the table's D call, TRBD1. TRBV21-1 is a listed pseudogene. The CDR3 extends over 14 amino acids. The CDR3 sequence: CASNVGLRGGEQFF. The DNA for the CDR3 is TGTGCCAGCAATGTGGGCCTTCGTGGTGGTGAGCAGTTCTTC.

The gene calls are TRBV7-2 and TRBJ2-3; tentatively, D is TRBD1 (6 bases). The germline gives CDR1 SGHTA, CDR2 FQGNSA. Trimming pared 5 bases from V and 7 bases from J, leaving 16 bases between. This CDR3 is 14 amino acids long. The DNA of the CDR3 is TGTGCCAGCAGCCCGGTTATGGGGGCGTATACGCAGTATTTT. Translation: CASSPVMGAYTQYF. Supplemented by reference TRBV7-2 and TRBJ2-3, the full variable domain reads GAGVSQSPSNKVTEKGKDVELRCDPISGHTALYWYRQSLGQGLEFLIYFQGNSAPDKSGLPSDRFSAERTGGSVSTLTIQRTQQEDSAVYLCASSPVMGAYTQYFGPGTRLTVL.

The CDR3 bases are TGTGCCAGCAGTTACGTCGAGGGGACTGAAGCTTTCTTT. Protein product: CASSYVEGTEAFF. The chain couples TRBV6-2 or TRBV6-3 to TRBJ1-1, with TRBD1 as a possible D gene (5 bases). V lost 2 bases to trimming and J lost 5 bases, with 9 bases between them. CDR1 and CDR2 from the germline V gene are MNHEY and SVGEGT. This CDR3 has 13 amino acids.

The V and J genes are TRBV21-1 and TRBJ1-5; the table gives TRBD1 as D, unverified against the DNA. TRBV21-1 is flagged as a pseudogene. CDR3 size: 13 residues. CDR3 in amino acids: CASSAHRVNPQHF. In DNA form, the CDR3 reads TGTGCCAGCAGCGCACACAGGGTTAATCCCCAGCATTTT.

This chain joins TRBV7-2 and TRBJ2-7, with a weak D call TRBD1 (6 bases). V lost 1 base to trimming and J lost 6 bases, with 10 bases between them. Germline values: CDR1 SGHTA, CDR2 FQGNSA. This CDR3 spans 13 amino acids. CDR3 nucleotides: TGTGCCAGCAGCTTAGTGACAGGTCCCGAGCAGTACTTC. Translation: CASSLVTGPEQYF.

This clone was detected a few times. The chain employs TRBV10-1 and TRBJ1-5, with 10 positions matching TRBD1. J gave up 0 bases and V 4 bases, and 9 bases lay outside the gene matches. This CDR3 has 18 residues. The germline V gene has CDR1 WNHNN and CDR2 SYGVQD (reference sequence). The CDR3 DNA is TGCGCCAGCAGTGGAGGACAGGGGGTGGCTTCTAGCAATCAGCCCCAGCATTTT. Protein product: CASSGGQGVASSNQPQHF.

The rearrangement joins TRBV11-2 to TRBJ2-3, with D possibly matching TRBD1 (6 bases). Trimming left V 0 bases short and J 6 bases short, with 13 bases between. Germline lookup yields CDR1 SGHAT and CDR2 FQNNGV. The CDR3 is 15 amino acids. DNA of the CDR3: TGTGCCAGCAGCTTAGATGTAGGGGGTGGGGATACGCAGTATTTT. Encoded protein: CASSLDVGGGDTQYF.

The genes are TRBV6-5 and TRBJ2-7, with 7 bases matching TRBD2. Germline CDR1 reads MNHEY; CDR2 reads SVGAGI. J was trimmed by 10 bases and V by 2 bases; bases with no gene match: 2. This CDR3 region has 11 residues. The CDR3 region is CASSYTGGQYF. CDR3 nucleotide sequence: TGTGCCAGCAGTTACACGGGGGGACAGTACTTC.

The count of this clone is one. CDR3 bases: TGCGCCAGCAGCCCTGAACCGGGGGTCCCTAATGAAAAACTGTTTTTT. Its translation: CASSPEPGVPNEKLFF. The chain combines TRBV5-1 with TRBJ1-4; perhaps TRBD1 as D (5 bases). Per the germline V gene, CDR1 is SGHRS and CDR2 is YFSETQ. V was pared by 4 bases and J by 3 bases, with 16 bases between. The CDR3 is 16 residues long. Combining the CDR3 with reference TRBV5-1 and TRBJ1-4 gives the whole variable domain KAGVTQTPRYLIKTRGQQVTLSCSPISGHRSVSWYQQTPGQGLQFLFEYFSETQRNKGNFPGRFSGRQFSNSRSEMNVSTLELGDSALYLCASSPEPGVPNEKLFFGSGTQLSVL.

The V and J genes are TRBV3-1 (or the pseudogene TRBV3-2) and TRBJ2-7; the match to TRBD1 covers 9 bases. V lost 4 bases and J lost 1; bases outside the gene matches: 5. CDR1 and CDR2 from the germline V gene are LGHDT and YNNKEL (reference sequence). The CDR3 length is 15 residues. The CDR3 DNA follows: TGTGCCAGCAGCCGACCGGGACAGGGATCCTACGAGCAGTACTTC. Translation gives CASSRPGQGSYEQYF.

The chain joins TRBV7-2 to TRBJ2-5, with TRBD1 matching 8 bases. CDR3 length: 15 residues. The ends lost 5 bases at V and 2 bases at J; junction bases unmatched: 7. The germline CDR1 and CDR2 sequences are SGHTA and FQGNSA. CDR3 residues: CASSPNRGVQETQYF. The CDR3 DNA reads TGTGCCAGCAGCCCGAACAGGGGGGTTCAAGAGACCCAGTACTTC.

This chain links TRBV30 with TRBJ1-2, with D unresolved. Trimming shortened V by 5 bases and J by 7 bases, and 14 bases separated the two germline ends. Germline values: CDR1 GTSNPN, CDR2 SVGIG (reference sequence). CDR3 size: 12 residues. The CDR3 bases are TGTGCCTGGCAGTCGGGAGTCGGTGGCTACACCTTC. Translating it yields CAWQSGVGGYTF.

V and J are TRBV29-1 and TRBJ2-3, with D possibly being TRBD1 (6 bases). CDR1 and CDR2 from the germline V gene are SQVTM and ANQGSEA. The V end lost 4 bases, the J end lost 3 bases, and 11 bases lay between the germline ends. The CDR3 length is 13 residues. In DNA, the CDR3 is TGCAGCGTTGTACTGCAGGGGACAGATACGCAGTATTTT. Protein sequence: CSVVLQGTDTQYF.

The CDR3 bases are TGTGCCAGCAGCCTACCCCCGGGACAGGGGGGGGGCTACACCTTC. This sequence encodes CASSLPPGQGGGYTF. The chain is built from TRBV9 and TRBJ1-2, with TRBD1 matching over 11 bases. CDR1 and CDR2 (germline): SGDLS, YYNGEE. This CDR3 spans 15 amino acids. V shed 4 bases, J shed 8 bases, and the junction held 10 bases outside the gene matches.

This rearrangement joins TRBV24-1 to TRBJ1-2; tentative D call: TRBD1 (5 bases). The CDR3 loop spans 14 amino acids. Looked up from germline, CDR1 is KGHDR and CDR2 is SFDVKD. Trimming removed 3 bases from V and 8 bases from J, with 15 bases in between. The CDR3 protein is CATSDPERGDGYTF. The CDR3 bases are TGTGCCACCAGTGATCCTGAGCGGGGGGACGGCTACACCTTC.